What follows is one TCR beta chain and its context. The repertoire was sequenced with immunoSEQ multiplex PCR; TCRdb's copy has only in-frame clones and lacks some. In the table there are under 150,000 clones, 75% to 80% of which are singletons. This sample is drawn from a study of blood T cell repertoires in COVID-19. The wider study: From the United States, Italy and Spain came samples of acute and convalescent COVID-19.

The CDR3 consists of 14 residues. Germline values: CDR1 MNHEY, CDR2 SVGAGI. V was trimmed by 6 bases and J by 3 bases, leaving 14 bases between them. This receptor was taken from a woman aged 50 to 65 who had recovered from COVID-19. Sequenced input: PBMCs or T cells enriched from blood (not recorded which). The V gene is TRBV6-5, the J gene TRBJ1-1; D is unresolved. The CDR3 sequence is CASRSPYRDTEAFF. CDR3 DNA sequence: TGTGCCAGCAGGAGCCCCTACCGGGACACTGAAGCTTTCTTT.